This TCR beta chain was obtained from a study of low-dose radiotherapy and immunotherapy resistance in tumors. About the study: A total of 6.5 Gy was given to Cohort 1 as 0.5 Gy per fraction every 2 weeks. Those assigned to Cohort 2 were treated with 1 Gy per fraction every two weeks (13 Gy in total over 26 weeks). Every two weeks, cyclophosphamide 200 mg/m2 was infused one day before radiation plus immunotherapy.

This clonotype was seen only a few times. Ipilimumab, nivolumab, aspirin, low-dose cyclophosphamide and low-dose radiotherapy were administered to donors. Trimming took 4 bases from V and 5 from J; bases not matched to a gene: 4. This CDR3 is built from 15 residues. CDR1 SGHAT and CDR2 FQNNGV come from the germline V gene. cDNA synthesis used a TRAV/TRBV-specific primer set for both chains. For amplifying TCRs, the PCR ran for 15 to 20 cycles with Phusion, which was used together with a constant-region primer and the adapter on the V primers. A single record per CDR3 protein comes from TCRdb applying MiXCR to the reads. The sample records more than 10,000 distinct CDR3 sequences, 60% being singletons.

The sequence was obtained from a human donor with advanced metastatic prostate, ovarian, gallbladder or colorectal cancer (not recorded which). This table probably holds off-target reads from a library built for another chain. The chain employs TRBV11-2 and TRBJ1-5, with 11 bases lining up with TRBD1. The CDR3 nucleotides are TGTGCCAGCAGCTCACGGACAGGGGGCGATCAGCCCCAGCATTTT. Translation gives CASSSRTGGDQPQHF.